This T cell receptor (beta chain) comes out of a study of Ad26.COV2.S vaccination and SARS-CoV-2 variants. General observations from the study: Greater spike-specific TCR breadth was seen in vaccine recipients than in placebo recipients.

Treatment specified: approximately 18 received Ad26.COV2.S at low or high dose, single or two shots; roughly 5 received placebo; per-sample allocation not given. The study sampled participants on day 63 after the first vaccine or placebo injection. TCRdb's table, derived via immunoSEQ multiplex PCR, lists solely in-frame clones and lacks some. This table holds 300,000 to 400,000 clones, just over 85% found once. V lost 4 bases and J 2 bases, leaving 13 bases between the germline ends. The CDR3 has 15 residues. Germline CDR1 reads SGHTA; CDR2 reads FQGNSA. Notes on this clone: Its antigen is as yet unknown.

V gene TRBV7-2 combines with J gene TRBJ2-3; possible D gene TRBD2, 6 bases. The TCR sequence derives from a person between 18 and 60 years old who received the Ad26.COV2.S COVID-19 vaccine or a placebo. The input for sequencing was peripheral blood, taken in a trial of Ad26.COV2.S vaccine versus placebo. The CDR3 DNA follows: TGTGCCAGCAGCTCTGGCGGGGAGACCACAGATACGCAGTATTTT. It translates to CASSSGGETTDTQYF.